This note documents a single T cell receptor beta chain sequence. Its antigen is currently unknown. Looked up from germline, CDR1 is DFQATT and CDR2 is SNEGSKA (reference sequence). With 6 bases removed from V and 1 base from J, the gap between germline ends came to 6 bases. This CDR3 has 11 residues. This entry comes from a study of CD8+CD57+ T cells in acquired aplastic anemia. Study-level points and caveats: A set of 25 to 30 CD8+ CDR3 sequences was shared between patients and controls, and these sequences appeared highly expressed in patients.

Profiling of TCR beta VDJ combinations and CDR3 sequences used genomic DNA as template. TCRdb passed the reads through MiXCR, listing each CDR3 protein once. The data hold 180,000 or so distinct CDR3 sequences, with less than 55% observed a single time. Sequenced material: sorted CD4+, CD8+, or CD8+CD57+ T cells (not recorded which) from PBMCs. The TCR sequence derives from a human donor in good health. The J gene is TRBJ1-1, the V gene TRBV20-1; D remains unclear. The CDR3 region is CSATWNTEAFF. The CDR3 coding sequence is TGCAGTGCCACCTGGAACACTGAAGCTTTCTTT.